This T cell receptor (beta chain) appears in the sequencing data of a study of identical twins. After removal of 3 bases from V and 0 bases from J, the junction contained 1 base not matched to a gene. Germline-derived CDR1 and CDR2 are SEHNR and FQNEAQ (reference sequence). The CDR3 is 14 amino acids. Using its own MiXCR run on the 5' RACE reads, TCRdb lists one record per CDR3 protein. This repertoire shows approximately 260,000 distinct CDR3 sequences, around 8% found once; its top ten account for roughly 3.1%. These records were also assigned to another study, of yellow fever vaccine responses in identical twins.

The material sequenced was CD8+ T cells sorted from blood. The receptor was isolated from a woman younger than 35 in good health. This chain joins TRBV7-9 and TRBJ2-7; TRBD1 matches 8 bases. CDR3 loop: CASSFDRGSYEQYF. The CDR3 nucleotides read TGTGCCAGCAGCTTTGACAGGGGCTCCTACGAGCAGTACTTC.